This T cell receptor beta chain stems from a study of T cells after yellow fever vaccination. The table lists this clonotype with many counts. The V and J ends lost 0 bases and 7 bases, in that order; junction bases with no gene match: 14. Germline V gene sequence: CDR1 SGHRS, CDR2 YFSETQ. The CDR3 sequence is 17 residues long. MiXCR, run by TCRdb on the 5' RACE reads, gives a single entry per CDR3 protein. The table lists over 110,000 distinct CDR3 sequences, about 8% of them singletons. This TCR came from a man between 25 and 39 years old who received the YFV17D yellow fever vaccine. The sample here was CD4+ T cells sorted from PBMCs, taken 5 days after the yellow fever booster vaccination. The genes are TRBV5-1 and TRBJ2-7; TRBD2 matches at 9 bases. The CDR3 here is CASSLVNSGRVVREQYF. The CDR3 DNA is TGCGCCAGCAGCTTGGTTAATAGCGGGAGAGTCGTCAGAGAGCAGTACTTC.